This T cell receptor (beta chain) was profiled in a study of CD8 T cells in ankylosing spondylitis. Study results and limitations: CD8+ disease-linked clones were present at relatively low frequencies in blood. What seemed typical of ankylosing spondylitis blood was a TCR beta motif built from about eight highly homologous variants. The study looked at matched synovial fluid samples from ankylosing spondylitis patients. Disease-linked clones were reported to be significantly enriched there.

This clonotype was detected a few times. Antigen specificity is unknown. Trimming removed 4 bases at V and 4 bases at J, with 19 bases between. This CDR3 has 16 amino acids. Looked up from germline, CDR1 is SGHRS and CDR2 is YFSETQ. Making the TCR beta libraries involved quantitative 5'-RACE with molecular barcodes. A single record per CDR3 protein comes from TCRdb applying MiXCR to the 5' RACE reads. This table has over 450,000 distinct CDR3 sequences, roughly 12% appearing once. The rearrangement links TRBV5-1 to TRBJ2-3; D is possibly TRBD2 (6 bases). This clonotype was sampled from a male donor with ankylosing spondylitis. Source material: blood, either unsorted or a sorted T cell fraction (not recorded which). This chain's CDR3 is CASSLRTTRFSDTQYF. The CDR3 nucleotides are TGCGCCAGCAGCCTACGGACTACTAGGTTTTCAGATACGCAGTATTTT.